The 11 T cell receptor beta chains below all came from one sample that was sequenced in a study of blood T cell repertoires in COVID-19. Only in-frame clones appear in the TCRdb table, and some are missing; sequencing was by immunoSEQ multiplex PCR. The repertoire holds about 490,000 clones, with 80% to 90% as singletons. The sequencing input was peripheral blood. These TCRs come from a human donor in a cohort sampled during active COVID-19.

The CDR3 protein is CAWSSAGGREDYTF. The CDR3, as DNA: TGTGCCTGGAGTTCGGCAGGGGGCCGAGAAGACTACACCTTC. The chain employs TRBV30 and TRBJ1-2; TRBD1 matches 8 bases. The CDR3 consists of 14 residues. Trimming at V came to 2 bases and at J to 10 bases, leaving 12 bases not matched to a gene. Looked up from germline, CDR1 is GTSNPN and CDR2 is SVGIG (reference sequence).

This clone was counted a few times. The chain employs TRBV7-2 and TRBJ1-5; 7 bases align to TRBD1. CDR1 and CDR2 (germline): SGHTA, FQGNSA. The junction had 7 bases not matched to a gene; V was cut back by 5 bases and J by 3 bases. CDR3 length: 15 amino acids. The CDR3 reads CASSPRDRYNQPQHF. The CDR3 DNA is TGTGCCAGCAGCCCCCGGGACAGATACAATCAGCCCCAGCATTTT. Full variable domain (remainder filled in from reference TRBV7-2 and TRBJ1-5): GAGVSQSPSNKVTEKGKDVELRCDPISGHTALYWYRQSLGQGLEFLIYFQGNSAPDKSGLPSDRFSAERTGGSVSTLTIQRTQQEDSAVYLCASSPRDRYNQPQHFGDGTRLSIL.

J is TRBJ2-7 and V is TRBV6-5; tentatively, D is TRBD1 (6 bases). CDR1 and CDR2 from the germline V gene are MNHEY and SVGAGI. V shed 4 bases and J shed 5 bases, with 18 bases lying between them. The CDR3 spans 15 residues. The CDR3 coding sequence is TGTGCCAGCAGTTCCAGGGGAAAACCTGTTGACGAGCAGTACTTC. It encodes CASSSRGKPVDEQYF.

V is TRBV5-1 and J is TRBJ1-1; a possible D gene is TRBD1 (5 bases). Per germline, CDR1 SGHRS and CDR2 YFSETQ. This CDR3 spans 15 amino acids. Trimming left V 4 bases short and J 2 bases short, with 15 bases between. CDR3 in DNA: TGCGCCAGCAGCCCCTGGAGCCAGGGCAACACTGAAGCTTTCTTT. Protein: CASSPWSQGNTEAFF.

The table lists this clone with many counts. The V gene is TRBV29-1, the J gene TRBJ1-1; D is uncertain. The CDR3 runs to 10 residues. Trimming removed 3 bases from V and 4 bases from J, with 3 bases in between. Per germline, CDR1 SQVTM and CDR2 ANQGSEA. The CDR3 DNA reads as TGCAGCGTTGACTCCACTGAAGCTTTCTTT. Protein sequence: CSVDSTEAFF.

The CDR3 spells CASSPGTSGRGATQYF. CDR3 bases: TGTGCCAGCAGCCCCGGGACTAGCGGGAGGGGAGCTACGCAGTATTTT. The chain combines TRBV7-3 with TRBJ2-3, with 16 bases identical to TRBD2. Trimming removed 5 bases from V and 8 bases from J; junction bases left unmatched: 7. This CDR3 is built from 16 residues. Germline V gene data show CDR1 as SGHTA and CDR2 as FQGTGA.

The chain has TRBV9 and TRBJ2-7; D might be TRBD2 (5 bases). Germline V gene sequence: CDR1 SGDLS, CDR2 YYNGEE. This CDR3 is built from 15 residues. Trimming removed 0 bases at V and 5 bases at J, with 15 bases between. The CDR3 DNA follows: TGTGCCAGCAGCGTAGCTCCACGGGATTGGCACGAGCAGTACTTC. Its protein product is CASSVAPRDWHEQYF.

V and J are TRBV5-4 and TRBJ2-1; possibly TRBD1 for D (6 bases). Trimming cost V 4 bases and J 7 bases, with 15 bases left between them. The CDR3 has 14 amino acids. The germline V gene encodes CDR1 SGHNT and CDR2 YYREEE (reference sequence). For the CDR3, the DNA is TGTGCCAGCAGCCCGGGGCAGGGGAGAAATGAGCAGTTCTTC. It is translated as CASSPGQGRNEQFF.

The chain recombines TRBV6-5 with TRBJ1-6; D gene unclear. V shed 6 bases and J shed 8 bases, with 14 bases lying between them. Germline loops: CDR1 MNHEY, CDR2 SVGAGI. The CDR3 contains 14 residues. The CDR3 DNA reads TGTGCCAGCAGCCCGAGGGTCGGGGATTCACCCCTCCACTTT. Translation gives CASSPRVGDSPLHF.

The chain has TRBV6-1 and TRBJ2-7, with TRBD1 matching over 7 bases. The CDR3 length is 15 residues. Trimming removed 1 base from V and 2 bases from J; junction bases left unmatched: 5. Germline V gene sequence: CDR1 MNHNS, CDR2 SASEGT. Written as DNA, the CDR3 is TGTGCCAGCAGTGAAGGGCCAGGGGGTACCTACGAGCAGTACTTC. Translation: CASSEGPGGTYEQYF.

CDR3 sequence reads: CASRKTQSSYNEQFF. CDR3 coding DNA: TGTGCCAGCAGAAAAACTCAAAGCTCCTACAATGAGCAGTTCTTC. The chain couples TRBV7-2 to TRBJ2-1; D remains ambiguous. This CDR3 is built from 15 residues. Germline V gene data show CDR1 as SGHTA and CDR2 as FQGNSA. The germline V and J ends were trimmed by 6 bases and 0 bases, with 12 bases remaining between them.